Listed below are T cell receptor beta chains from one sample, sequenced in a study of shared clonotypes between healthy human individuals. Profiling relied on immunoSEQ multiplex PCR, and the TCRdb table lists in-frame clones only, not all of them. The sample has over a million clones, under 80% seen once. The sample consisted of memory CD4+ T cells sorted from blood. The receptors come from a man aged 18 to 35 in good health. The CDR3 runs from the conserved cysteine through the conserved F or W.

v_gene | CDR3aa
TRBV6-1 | CASSENRYTYEQYF
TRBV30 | CAWSVGTGNQPQHF
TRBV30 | CAWSVQQASGPQHF
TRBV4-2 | CASSQVRGTDTQYF
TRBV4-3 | CASSQDFRDWTYNEQFF
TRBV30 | CAWSNMNTEAFF
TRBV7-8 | CASSPITQTANYGYTF
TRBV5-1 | CASSLGIGGVGTDTQYF
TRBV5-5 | CASSPPGTGSNQPQHF
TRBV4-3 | CASSQNGRSTDTQYF
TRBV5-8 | CASSWPGQGKGEQYF
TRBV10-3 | CAISETTSGRANTGELFF
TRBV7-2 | CASSERTDLFF
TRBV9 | CASSLSGGAYDTQYF
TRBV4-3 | CASSQEAPGLAGFYEQFF
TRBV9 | CASSVVSAGGENEQFF
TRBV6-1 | CASSDYLGTYIQETQYF
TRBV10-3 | CAISERGRETGYTF
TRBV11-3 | CARGQGPLKQYF
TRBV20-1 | CSASTGGYTF
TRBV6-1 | CATQRVLPASGELFF
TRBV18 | CASSPFGGSGKETQYF
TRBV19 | CASGTPPREGSTEAFF
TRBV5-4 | CASSLEPSGNYEQYF
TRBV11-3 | CASSLGLAGDEQFF
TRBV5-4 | CASSFGGKRGNTGELFF
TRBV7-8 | CASSPPGTGTHGYTF
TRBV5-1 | CASDSSGNLGELFF
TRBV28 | CAVQRSGANVLTF
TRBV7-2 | CASSPMDGQGYEQYF